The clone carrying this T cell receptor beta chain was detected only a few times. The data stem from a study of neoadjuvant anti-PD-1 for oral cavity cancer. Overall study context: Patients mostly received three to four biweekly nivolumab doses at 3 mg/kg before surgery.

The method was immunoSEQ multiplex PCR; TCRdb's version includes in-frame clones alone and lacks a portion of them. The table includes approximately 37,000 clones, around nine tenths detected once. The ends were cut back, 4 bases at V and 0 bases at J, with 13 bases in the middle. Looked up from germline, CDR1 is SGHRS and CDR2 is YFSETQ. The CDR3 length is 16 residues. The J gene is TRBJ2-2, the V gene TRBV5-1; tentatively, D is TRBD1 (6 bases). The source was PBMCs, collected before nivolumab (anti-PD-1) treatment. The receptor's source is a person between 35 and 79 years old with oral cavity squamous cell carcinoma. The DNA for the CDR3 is TGCGCCAGCAGCCTCGGGACATCTGCGAACACCGGGGAGCTGTTTTTT. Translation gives CASSLGTSANTGELFF.